Given below is one T cell receptor beta chain in context. This entry comes from a study of T-cell reconstitution after alpha-beta-depleted transplantation in children. Unique molecular identifiers were built into the TCRbeta library. TCRdb re-called the PCR reads with MiXCR, one entry per CDR3 protein. The data hold just over 350,000 distinct CDR3 sequences, with roughly 14% observed a single time. The germline V and J ends were trimmed by 5 bases and 2 bases, with 9 bases remaining between them. This CDR3 is built from 12 residues. Germline CDR1 is DFQATT and CDR2 is SNEGSKA (reference sequence). This specimen consisted of PBMCs, obtained from the stem cell graft. This TCR was sampled from a human donor who donated a stem cell graft to a child with Fanconi anemia. The rearrangement joins TRBV20-1 to TRBJ1-2; D might be TRBD1 (5 bases). The CDR3 here is CSAPQGNYGYTF. CDR3 coding DNA: TGCAGTGCTCCTCAGGGAAACTATGGCTACACCTTC.